The 2 T cell receptor beta chains reported below all come from one sample, sequenced in a study of T cells in Graves' hyperthyroidism and ophthalmopathy. RNA transcripts were the template for amplifying TCR beta CDR3 regions. The HTBI primer set served for first-round RT-PCR of the TCR CDR3. TCRdb re-derived calls from the multiplex PCR reads in MiXCR, one entry per CDR3 protein. The data hold about 640,000 distinct CDR3 sequences, with less than 25% observed a single time. Sequences were obtained from blood. The receptor set was obtained from a man in his thirties or forties with Graves' ophthalmopathy.

V usage is TRBV6-1 and J usage is TRBJ2-1, with 8 bases fitting TRBD1. V lost 6 bases and J lost 4; bases outside the gene matches: 11. CDR1 and CDR2 from the germline V gene are MNHNS and SASEGT. This CDR3 comprises 16 residues. The CDR3 DNA is TGTGCCAGCAGCACCCGGCGACAGGGGATATACAATGAGCAGTTCTTC. It encodes CASSTRRQGIYNEQFF.

This clonotype was detected only a few times. The chain is built from TRBV12-5 and TRBJ2-1; 9 bases match TRBD2. The CDR3 spans 16 residues. Germline V gene sequence: CDR1 LGHNT, CDR2 FRNRAP. Trimming removed 6 bases from V and 2 bases from J; junction bases left unmatched: 8. The CDR3 nucleotides are TGTGCTAGTGGCGACCCCTCTAGCGGGGCCTACAATGAGCAGTTCTTC. Residues: CASGDPSSGAYNEQFF.